This passage covers 29 T cell receptor beta chains from one sample sequenced in a study of shared clonotypes between healthy human individuals. TCRdb's table, derived via immunoSEQ multiplex PCR, lists solely in-frame clones and lacks some. The top ten hold approximately 0.4% of the sample, which has 2 million to 2.5 million clones, less than 95% seen once. Sequenced: naive CD4+ T cells from PBMCs. Subset given: CD45RA+ positively selected. The receptors stem from a man aged 18 to 29 in good health. Some clones in this sample may be carry-over from other donors' samples.

This clone was detected only a few times. The CDR3 protein is CASSDEVNQPQHF. CDR3 nucleotides: TGTGCCAGCAGTGATGAGGTAAATCAGCCCCAGCATTTT. The chain uses TRBV6-1 and TRBJ1-5; D is uncertain. Trimming took off 3 bases at V and 4 bases at J, with 7 bases between the two ends. CDR1 MNHNS and CDR2 SASEGT come from the germline V gene. The CDR3 has 13 amino acids.

This clone has only one observation. The J gene is TRBJ2-2, the V gene TRBV11-2, with unresolved D. V lost 3 bases to trimming and J lost 6 bases, with 11 bases between them. CDR3 size: 14 residues. Germline values: CDR1 SGHAT, CDR2 FQNNGV. The CDR3 nucleotides read TGTGCCAGCAGCTTTCTTAGGCTTTCCGGGGAGCTGTTTTTT. Protein product: CASSFLRLSGELFF.

The gene calls are TRBV2 and TRBJ2-6, with D possibly TRBD1 on 6 matching bases. Germline CDR1 and CDR2: SNHLY and FYNNEI. V shed 6 bases and J shed 0 bases, with 15 bases lying between them. The CDR3 loop spans 17 amino acids. Here the CDR3 reads CASRKDSLLSGANVLTF. For the CDR3, the DNA is TGTGCCAGCAGAAAGGACAGCTTACTCTCTGGGGCCAACGTCCTGACTTTC.

This chain connects TRBV10-1 to TRBJ2-1, with a weak D call TRBD1 (7 bases). Germline V gene data show CDR1 as WNHNN and CDR2 as SYGVQD (reference sequence). V lost 6 bases to trimming and J lost 8 bases, with 20 bases between them. The CDR3 extends over 15 amino acids. The CDR3, as DNA: TGCGCCAGCAGAAAGGGGGACTCAACAGGGGATGAGCAGTTCTTC. Encoded protein: CASRKGDSTGDEQFF.

The chain links TRBV30 to TRBJ1-2; 9 nucleotides match TRBD1. Germline assignment: CDR1 GTSNPN and CDR2 SVGIG (reference sequence). CDR3 length: 14 residues. V was pared by 3 bases and J by 2 bases, with 4 bases of the junction left unmatched. This CDR3 is CAWRTGGTNYGYTF. The CDR3 DNA follows: TGTGCCTGGAGGACAGGGGGGACGAACTATGGCTACACCTTC.

The gene calls are TRBV5-1 and TRBJ2-7; no firm D call. The CDR3 is 13 residues long. V was trimmed by 1 base and J by 3 bases, leaving 8 bases between them. Per germline, CDR1 SGHRS and CDR2 YFSETQ. The chain's CDR3 is CASSLLQYYEQYF. In DNA, the CDR3 is TGCGCCAGCAGCTTGCTTCAGTACTACGAGCAGTACTTC.

The V gene is TRBV5-6, the J gene TRBJ2-1; 11 nucleotides align to TRBD2. Germline CDR1 and CDR2: SGHDT and YYEEEE. The CDR3 runs 16 residues. Losses at the gene ends were 2 bases for V and 4 bases for J; bases not matched to a gene: 5. As DNA, the CDR3 is TGTGCCAGCAGCTTAGGGACTAGCGGTTTTTACAATGAGCAGTTCTTC. Translation: CASSLGTSGFYNEQFF.

The CDR3 bases are TGTGCCAGCAGCGTCGCTAGCGGGAGTTGGCAAGAGACCCAGTACTTC. Protein sequence: CASSVASGSWQETQYF. The gene calls are TRBV9 and TRBJ2-5; 10 bases align to TRBD2. The germline gives CDR1 SGDLS, CDR2 YYNGEE. This CDR3 contains 16 residues. Unmatched junction bases numbered 6, after V lost 2 bases and J lost 2 bases. Supplemented by reference TRBV9 and TRBJ2-5, the full variable domain reads DSGVTQTPKHLITATGQRVTLRCSPRSGDLSVYWYQQSLDQGLQFLIQYYNGEERAKGNILERFSAQQFPDLHSELNLSSLELGDSALYFCASSVASGSWQETQYFGPGTRLLVL.

There are a few counts of this clone. The chain recombines TRBV2 with TRBJ2-7; 9 bases map to TRBD2. With V trimmed by 6 bases and J by 2 bases, 5 bases remained unmatched. CDR3 length equals 14 residues. Germline lookup yields CDR1 SNHLY and CDR2 FYNNEI. CDR3 sequence reads: CASRWTSVAYEQYF. DNA for the CDR3: TGTGCCAGCAGATGGACTAGCGTAGCCTACGAGCAGTACTTC.

In its sample, this clone was seen a few times. This sequence joins TRBV14 and TRBJ1-2, with D tentatively TRBD1 (6 bases). The CDR3 spans 16 residues. V lost 4 bases and J lost 5, with 20 bases in between. Germline V lookup: CDR1 SGHDN, CDR2 FVKESK. The CDR3 DNA reads TGTGCCAGCAGCCCTAAGGAGCGCCGGGGGCTATATGGCTACACCTTC. This codes for CASSPKERRGLYGYTF.

In its sample, this clone was seen once. The chain joins TRBV28 to TRBJ2-4; D is unclear. Germline CDR1 MDHEN, CDR2 SYDVKM. V gave up 1 base and J gave up 0 bases, with 19 bases separating them. The CDR3 is made up of 19 amino acids. The CDR3 region is CASSLFGQDQTVAKNIQYF. The CDR3 nucleotides read TGTGCCAGCAGTTTATTCGGCCAGGACCAAACCGTAGCCAAAAACATTCAGTACTTC.

This chain links TRBV5-4 with TRBJ2-1; either TRBD1 or TRBD2 may fit D (6 bases each). This CDR3 region has 13 residues. V lost 3 bases, J lost 6 bases, and 10 bases lay in between. Germline CDR1 reads SGHNT; CDR2 reads YYREEE (reference sequence). The CDR3 bases are TGTGCCAGCAGCTGGAGGGGGGCCAATGAGCAGTTCTTC. It yields the protein CASSWRGANEQFF. The whole variable domain, remainder taken from reference TRBV5-4 and TRBJ2-1, is ETGVTQSPTHLIKTRGQQVTLRCSSQSGHNTVSWYQQALGQGPQFIFQYYREEENGRGNFPPRFSGLQFPNYSSELNVNALELDDSALYLCASSWRGANEQFFGPGTRLTVL.

V gene TRBV5-1 combines with J gene TRBJ2-3, with 9 bases aligning to TRBD1. In germline, CDR1 is SGHRS, CDR2 YFSETQ. V trimming: 6 bases; J trimming: 1 base; junction bases outside the gene matches: 6. CDR3 length: 15 amino acids. The CDR3: CASTTQGAGTDTQYF. The CDR3 DNA reads as TGCGCCAGCACCACACAGGGGGCAGGCACAGATACGCAGTATTTT.

Remarks on this clone: At the DNA level, this CDR3 is encoded by other sequences in the same sample as well. V is TRBV9 and J is TRBJ2-3; 10 bases align to TRBD2. The CDR3 has 15 residues. V was clipped by 4 bases and J by 0 bases; unmatched bases: 2. CDR1 SGDLS and CDR2 YYNGEE come from the germline V gene. The CDR3 reads CASSLTSGSTDTQYF. The CDR3 DNA follows: TGTGCCAGCAGCCTGACTAGCGGGAGCACAGATACGCAGTATTTT.

The genes are TRBV28 and TRBJ1-1; D is unresolved. Germline values: CDR1 MDHEN, CDR2 SYDVKM. CDR3 length equals 14 residues. The V end lost 8 bases, the J end lost 0 bases, and 13 bases lay between the germline ends. CDR3 nucleotides: TGTGCCAGCGGACTAACCCCCATGAACACTGAAGCTTTCTTT. This sequence encodes CASGLTPMNTEAFF.

This sequence joins TRBV11-2 and TRBJ1-3; D is possibly TRBD1 (5 bases). The V gene's germline CDR1 is SGHAT and CDR2 FQNNGV. CDR3 size: 17 residues. V lost 5 bases to trimming and J lost 0 bases, with 17 bases between them. The CDR3 nucleotides read TGTGCCAGCAGCCCGGGGCTAAGAGGGGCCTCTGGAAACACCATATATTTT. Its protein product is CASSPGLRGASGNTIYF.

J is TRBJ1-1 and V is TRBV6-1, with no clear D. Trimming took 0 bases from V and 1 from J, leaving 3 bases between them. CDR1 is MNHNS, CDR2 SASEGT, per germline. CDR3 length: 13 amino acids. CDR3 coding DNA: TGTGCCAGCAGTGAAGCCCCGAACACTGAAGCTTTCTTT. Translating gives CASSEAPNTEAFF.

CDR3 protein: CASSSTGSPGTTAYEQYF. CDR3 DNA: TGCGCCAGCAGCTCAACAGGGTCTCCCGGGACTACCGCCTACGAGCAGTACTTC. The chain uses TRBV5-1 and TRBJ2-7; tentative D call: TRBD2 (7 bases). The CDR3 is 18 amino acids. Germline V gene lookup returns CDR1 SGHRS and CDR2 YFSETQ. Between the trimmed V and J ends, which lost 3 bases and 2 bases, there was a span of 24 bases.

V gene TRBV5-1 combines with J gene TRBJ2-3; 11 bases fit TRBD2. With 2 bases clipped from V and 3 bases from J, the junction kept 5 bases outside the gene matches. This CDR3 contains 16 residues. The germline V gene encodes CDR1 SGHRS and CDR2 YFSETQ. The CDR3 protein is CASSFPSGRPTDTQYF. CDR3 sequence (DNA): TGCGCCAGCAGCTTTCCTAGCGGGAGGCCGACAGATACGCAGTATTTT. The full variable domain, completed using reference TRBV5-1 and TRBJ2-3, is KAGVTQTPRYLIKTRGQQVTLSCSPISGHRSVSWYQQTPGQGLQFLFEYFSETQRNKGNFPGRFSGRQFSNSRSEMNVSTLELGDSALYLCASSFPSGRPTDTQYFGPGTRLTVL.

The chain links TRBV2 to TRBJ1-5, with a weak D call TRBD1 (5 bases). CDR3 size: 13 residues. The V end lost 5 bases, the J end lost 7 bases, and 12 bases lay between the germline ends. Germline loops: CDR1 SNHLY, CDR2 FYNNEI. In nucleotides, the CDR3 is TGTGCCAGCAGTAATCAGGGTGGGCAGCCCCAGCATTTT. It yields the protein CASSNQGGQPQHF.

V and J are TRBV11-2 and TRBJ2-3, with D possibly being TRBD2 (5 bases). The CDR3 runs to 15 residues. V lost 6 bases and J 4 bases, leaving 17 bases between the germline ends. Germline V gene lookup returns CDR1 SGHAT and CDR2 FQNNGV. Written as DNA, the CDR3 is TGTGCCAGCAGACGTAGCGCGGGCGGGCCAGATACGCAGTATTTT. Encoded protein: CASRRSAGGPDTQYF.

This sequence joins TRBV11-2 and TRBJ1-4; the D is unclear. With 0 bases removed from V and 2 bases from J, the gap between germline ends came to 22 bases. Per the germline V gene, CDR1 is SGHAT and CDR2 is FQNNGV. The CDR3 sequence is 20 residues long. The CDR3 DNA follows: TGTGCCAGCAGCTTAGATTTTTCGTACGGCGGTAAACTGACTAATGAAAAACTGTTTTTT. Translation gives CASSLDFSYGGKLTNEKLFF.

This sequence joins TRBV5-6 and TRBJ2-4; D is undetermined. CDR1 SGHDT and CDR2 YYEEEE come from the germline V gene. The CDR3 has 15 residues. V lost 0 bases to trimming and J lost 1 base, with 8 bases between them. CDR3 in DNA: TGTGCCAGCAGCTTGGAGGGTCGGGCCAAAAACATTCAGTACTTC. Its translation: CASSLEGRAKNIQYF. Complete variable domain (other parts from reference TRBV5-6 and TRBJ2-4): DAGVTQSPTHLIKTRGQQVTLRCSPKSGHDTVSWYQQALGQGPQFIFQYYEEEERQRGNFPDRFSGHQFPNYSSELNVNALLLGDSALYLCASSLEGRAKNIQYFGAGTRLSVL.

Only a few counts were recorded for this clone. V is TRBV28 and J is TRBJ1-4; the D is unclear. Trimming removed 5 bases at V and 17 bases at J, with 21 bases between. There are 13 residues in the CDR3. Germline assignment: CDR1 MDHEN and CDR2 SYDVKM. Here the CDR3 DNA reads TGTGCCAGCAGTGCCACACTTTCCCTTATCGCCTTTTTT. Translation gives CASSATLSLIAFF.

This clone was counted once. This sequence joins TRBV4-2 and TRBJ1-1, with D unclear. The V gene's germline CDR1 is LGHNA and CDR2 YNFKEQ. The CDR3 totals 14 residues. Trimming took 0 bases from V and 6 from J, leaving 11 bases between them. In DNA, the CDR3 is TGTGCCAGCAGCCAAGACCAGGTTCGGTCTGAAGCTTTCTTT. Protein product: CASSQDQVRSEAFF.

The chain carries TRBV4-3 and TRBJ2-7; no clear D gene. The CDR3 runs 16 residues. Trimming removed 0 bases at V and 2 bases at J, with 14 bases between. Per the germline V gene, CDR1 is LGHNA and CDR2 is YSLEER. The CDR3 loop reads CASSQEARKHPYEQYF. In nucleotides, the CDR3 is TGCGCCAGCAGCCAAGAGGCTAGGAAACATCCCTACGAGCAGTACTTC.

The gene calls are TRBV15 and TRBJ2-7, with TRBD2 identical over 11 bases. CDR1 and CDR2 (germline): LNHNV, YYDKDF (reference sequence). V shed 0 bases, J shed 3 bases, and the junction held 4 bases outside the gene matches. The CDR3 is 16 amino acids. CDR3 loop: CATSRDPLAGGYEQYF. In DNA, the CDR3 is TGTGCCACCAGCAGAGATCCCCTAGCGGGAGGCTACGAGCAGTACTTC.

The chain uses TRBV5-1 and TRBJ2-7; the match to TRBD2 covers 10 bases. CDR1 and CDR2 (germline): SGHRS, YFSETQ. The CDR3 runs 16 residues. The trim removed 1 base at V and 0 bases at J, leaving 4 bases unmatched. This CDR3 is CASSLSASGSSYEQYF. In DNA form, the CDR3 reads TGCGCCAGCAGCTTGAGCGCTAGCGGGAGCTCCTACGAGCAGTACTTC.

The chain uses TRBV7-3 and TRBJ2-3; TRBD2 agrees at 7 bases. Trimming at V came to 0 bases and at J to 2 bases, leaving 2 bases not matched to a gene. Germline V CDR1 and CDR2: SGHTA, FQGTGA. This CDR3 is 15 amino acids long. The CDR3 loop is CASSLTGGTTDTQYF. CDR3 DNA sequence: TGTGCCAGCAGCTTAACGGGAGGGACCACAGATACGCAGTATTTT.